Each of the 27 T cell receptor beta chains below was sequenced from the same sample in a study of T cells in Graves' hyperthyroidism and ophthalmopathy. Amplification of TCR beta CDR3 regions used RNA as the template. First-round RT-PCR with HTBI primers amplified the TCR CDR3 region. From the multiplex PCR reads, TCRdb called clonotypes with MiXCR, one entry per CDR3 protein. The table includes roughly 400,000 distinct CDR3 sequences, more than 12% detected once. The material sequenced was blood. These receptor sequences come from a man in his forties or fifties with Graves' ophthalmopathy.

This clonotype was detected ten times or more. The V and J genes are TRBV9 and TRBJ1-5; no clear D. The V and J ends lost 4 bases and 7 bases respectively, with 15 bases between them. Germline CDR1 and CDR2: SGDLS and YYNGEE. CDR3 length: 14 amino acids. In DNA form, the CDR3 reads TGTGCCAGCAGCTCCCTTTCGGGTCGGCAGCCCCAGCATTTT. The encoded protein is CASSSLSGRQPQHF. Drawing the rest from reference TRBV9 and TRBJ1-5, the complete variable domain is DSGVTQTPKHLITATGQRVTLRCSPRSGDLSVYWYQQSLDQGLQFLIQYYNGEERAKGNILERFSAQQFPDLHSELNLSSLELGDSALYFCASSSLSGRQPQHFGDGTRLSIL.

The V and J genes are TRBV9 and TRBJ2-2; D remains ambiguous. The CDR3 covers 14 residues. The germline gives CDR1 SGDLS, CDR2 YYNGEE. V was shortened by 2 bases and J by 0 bases, with 5 bases between the two germline ends. The CDR3, as DNA: TGTGCCAGCAGCGTTTCTTCGAACACCGGGGAGCTGTTTTTT. It yields the protein CASSVSSNTGELFF.

The V and J genes are TRBV14 and TRBJ2-5; no clear D. The CDR3 has 15 residues. V was clipped by 0 bases and J by 5 bases, with 13 bases between them. Germline V CDR1 and CDR2: SGHDN, FVKESK. The CDR3 region is CASSQDLVSPETQYF. The CDR3 DNA follows: TGTGCCAGCAGCCAAGATCTTGTTAGCCCGGAGACCCAGTACTTC.

The gene calls are TRBV14 and TRBJ1-2; D remains ambiguous. Trimming stripped 0 bases from V and 8 bases from J, with 7 bases between. The germline CDR1 and CDR2 sequences are SGHDN and FVKESK. This CDR3 has 12 amino acids. CDR3 loop: CASSQDRIGYTF. The CDR3 bases are TGTGCCAGCAGCCAAGATCGTATCGGCTACACCTTC.

Remarks on this clonotype: One end of the junction is discordant with germline, which a read error may explain. The chain uses TRBV15 and TRBJ2-1, with D tentatively TRBD2 (5 bases). Germline V lookup: CDR1 LNHNV, CDR2 YYDKDF (reference sequence). The CDR3 sequence is 15 residues long. This chain's CDR3 is CATSRRRGLAGEQFF. Written as DNA, the CDR3 is TGTGCCACTAGCAGAAGGCGAGGCCTAGCAGGTGAGCAGTTCTTC.

This chain joins TRBV30 and TRBJ1-6, with D tentatively TRBD1 (5 bases). Germline CDR1 reads GTSNPN; CDR2 reads SVGIG (reference sequence). The ends were cut back, 3 bases at V and 10 bases at J, with 19 bases in the middle. The CDR3 is 15 residues long. CDR3 protein: CAWSTGTPGRSPLHF. CDR3 sequence (DNA): TGTGCCTGGAGCACCGGGACGCCCGGGAGATCACCCCTCCACTTT.

A word on this clonotype: It may be a read error: a sequence one base away is much more abundant. J is TRBJ2-7 and V is TRBV20-1, with 7 bases that match TRBD2. Looked up from germline, CDR1 is DFQATT and CDR2 is SNEGSKA (reference sequence). The CDR3 covers 14 residues. The CDR3 loop is CSARDTGGTYERYF. The DNA for the CDR3 is TGCAGTGCTAGGGATACCGGGGGGACCTACGAGCGGTACTTC.

The chain couples TRBV9 to TRBJ2-7, with a tentative D call TRBD2 (5 bases). Germline V gene data show CDR1 as SGDLS and CDR2 as YYNGEE. Trimming cost V 0 bases and J 4 bases, with 14 bases left between them. This CDR3 is 15 amino acids long. CDR3 DNA: TGTGCCAGCAGCGTAGGAAACGTTAGGACTTACGAGCAGTACTTC. Its protein is CASSVGNVRTYEQYF.

This clonotype has just a few counts. Just one base apart from a much larger clone, this may be a read error. The chain combines TRBV12-3 or TRBV12-4 with TRBJ2-3; D may be TRBD1 or TRBD2 (5 bases each). The germline V and J ends were trimmed by 5 bases and 3 bases, with 21 bases remaining between them. The CDR3 loop spans 17 amino acids. In DNA, the CDR3 is TGTGCCAGCAGTGCCGGGGCAGGGAGCTTTGGTACAGATACGCAGTATTTT. Amino acid sequence: CASSAGAGSFGTDTQYF.

This clonotype was observed many times. The chain uses TRBV27 and TRBJ1-5; D unclear. Deletions cut 5 bases from V and 2 bases from J, with 19 bases between. The CDR3 is made up of 17 amino acids. The germline gives CDR1 MNHEY, CDR2 SMNVEV (reference sequence). CDR3 amino acids: CASSLRGGMKRNQPQHF. The CDR3 bases are TGTGCCAGCAGTCTTCGCGGAGGGATGAAACGCAATCAGCCCCAGCATTTT.

The J gene is TRBJ2-7, the V gene TRBV20-1; 9 bases are shared with TRBD2. V trimming: 5 bases; J trimming: 4 bases; junction bases outside the gene matches: 6. Germline V gives CDR1 DFQATT, CDR2 SNEGSKA (reference sequence). The CDR3 consists of 13 residues. CDR3 region: CSAVSGRRYEQYF. DNA for the CDR3: TGCAGTGCTGTTAGCGGGAGACGTTACGAGCAGTACTTC.

The V and J genes are TRBV28 and TRBJ2-3; D not certain. Trimming removed 2 bases at V and 4 bases at J, with 13 bases between. Germline CDR1 and CDR2: MDHEN and SYDVKM. The CDR3 is made up of 15 amino acids. The DNA for the CDR3 is TGTGCCAGCAGTTTAGTCGGAATAGACCCAGATACGCAGTATTTT. Translated, it gives CASSLVGIDPDTQYF.

As concerns this clonotype: Possible read error: a much larger clone is one base away. V usage is TRBV20-1 and J usage is TRBJ2-7; TRBD2 matches 13 bases. The CDR3 runs 15 residues. Unmatched junction bases numbered 10, after V lost 5 bases and J lost 6 bases. The germline V gene encodes CDR1 DFQATT and CDR2 SNEGSKA (reference sequence). CDR3 protein: CSAQKVGLAGCEQYF. The CDR3 bases are TGCAGTGCTCAAAAGGTGGGACTAGCGGGATGCGAGCAGTACTTC.

In its sample, this clonotype was seen many times. The germline gene is not matched at one end of the junction; a read error may be the cause. J is TRBJ2-3 and V is TRBV5-1; D is uncertain. The V gene's germline CDR1 is SGHRS and CDR2 YFSETQ. The CDR3 is made up of 13 amino acids. The CDR3 sequence is CASSLAATDTQYF. The CDR3 region has the DNA TGCGCCAGCAGTTTGGCTGCTACAGATACGCAGTATTTT. Drawing the rest from reference TRBV5-1 and TRBJ2-3, the complete variable domain is KAGVTQTPRYLIKTRGQQVTLSCSPISGHRSVSWYQQTPGQGLQFLFEYFSETQRNKGNFPGRFSGRQFSNSRSEMNVSTLELGDSALYLCASSLAATDTQYFGPGTRLTVL.

The genes are TRBV5-6 and TRBJ2-1, with 7 bases fitting TRBD2. Per germline, CDR1 SGHDT and CDR2 YYEEEE. This CDR3 spans 13 amino acids. V shed 0 bases and J 8 bases; nucleotides not matched to a gene: 2. CDR3 in amino acids: CASSLVAGDEQFF. DNA for the CDR3: TGTGCCAGCAGCTTGGTAGCGGGCGATGAGCAGTTCTTC.

This clonotype was found many times. The gene calls are TRBV11-2 and TRBJ1-6, with D tentatively TRBD1 (6 bases). Looked up from germline, CDR1 is SGHAT and CDR2 is FQNNGV. The length of the CDR3 is 16 residues. Trimming removed 1 base from V and 6 bases from J, with 13 bases in between. The CDR3 region is CASSLARTARNSPLHF. Here the CDR3 DNA reads TGTGCCAGCAGCTTAGCCCGGACAGCACGTAATTCACCCCTCCACTTT.

The table lists this clonotype with many counts. This chain connects TRBV12-3 or TRBV12-4 to TRBJ2-7; D might be TRBD2 (6 bases). The V and J ends lost 5 bases and 4 bases respectively, with 18 bases between them. The CDR3 contains 15 residues. The CDR3 DNA reads TGTGCCAGCAGTCCCCGGGACTTAGCCGGTTACGAGCAGTACTTC. Its protein product is CASSPRDLAGYEQYF.

V gene TRBV30 combines with J gene TRBJ2-1; D uncertain. Germline V gives CDR1 GTSNPN, CDR2 SVGIG (reference sequence). V dropped 4 bases and J dropped 0 bases, with 13 bases sitting between them. CDR3 size: 15 residues. CDR3 region: CAWIYSARSYNEQFF. As DNA, the CDR3 is TGTGCCTGGATTTACTCAGCGCGCTCCTACAATGAGCAGTTCTTC.

There are a few counts of this clonotype. V is TRBV4-1 and J is TRBJ1-2; D call uncertain. V was pared by 0 bases and J by 0 bases, with 23 bases between. Per the germline V gene, CDR1 is MGHRA and CDR2 is YSYEKL. The CDR3 covers 20 residues. The CDR3 coding sequence is TGCGCCAGCAGCCAAGATCAGGCAGGCCTTCCCCTCCAAGCTAACTATGGCTACACCTTC. Protein: CASSQDQAGLPLQANYGYTF.

This clonotype showed up many times. The gene calls are TRBV13 and TRBJ2-7; 9 bases are shared with TRBD1. This CDR3 has 14 residues. Germline CDR1 and CDR2: PRHDT and FYEKMQ (reference sequence). The V gene end was trimmed by 6 bases and the J gene end by 0 bases; junction bases not matched to a gene: 3. In DNA, the CDR3 is TGTGCCAGCAGGGACAGGGGATCCTCCTACGAGCAGTACTTC. It codes for CASRDRGSSYEQYF.

V and J are TRBV2 and TRBJ2-1; 9 nucleotides match TRBD2. Germline lookup yields CDR1 SNHLY and CDR2 FYNNEI. CDR3 size: 14 residues. V was pared by 6 bases and J by 3 bases, with 3 bases of the junction left unmatched. The CDR3 is CASRGGRDYNEQFF. CDR3 bases: TGTGCCAGCAGAGGCGGGAGGGACTACAATGAGCAGTTCTTC.

The rearrangement links TRBV9 to TRBJ2-1; 11 bases fit TRBD2. This CDR3 is built from 18 residues. Germline CDR1 SGDLS, CDR2 YYNGEE. V lost 3 bases and J lost 0; bases outside the gene matches: 8. CDR3 nucleotide sequence: TGTGCCAGCAGCGAGGGGACTAGCGGATCCAGCTCCTACAATGAGCAGTTCTTC. Translation: CASSEGTSGSSSYNEQFF.

This clonotype has ten or more counts. The CDR3 here is CASSLRTAMIEAFF. CDR3 nucleotide sequence: TGTGCCAGCAGTTTACGGACAGCCATGATTGAAGCTTTCTTT. The chain combines TRBV12-3 or TRBV12-4 with TRBJ1-1, with D maybe TRBD1 (6 bases). Trimming stripped 2 bases from V and 7 bases from J, with 14 bases between. The CDR3 is made up of 14 amino acids.

Regarding this clonotype: An end of the junction does not agree with germline; a read error may underlie this. This chain connects TRBV20-1 to TRBJ2-1; 8 positions match TRBD2. The CDR3 loop spans 14 amino acids. From germline, CDR1 is DFQATT and CDR2 SNEGSKA (reference sequence). The CDR3 DNA is TGCAGTGCTACCGGGAGGGCGGGCCTACATGAGCGGTTCTTC. Translating gives CSATGRAGLHERFF.

This clonotype was found once. J is TRBJ2-7 and V is TRBV11-2; possibly TRBD1 or TRBD2 for D (5 bases each). Deletions cut 6 bases from V and 6 bases from J, with 15 bases between. This CDR3 has 13 amino acids. Looked up from germline, CDR1 is SGHAT and CDR2 is FQNNGV. Here the CDR3 DNA reads TGTGCCAGCAGACAACCGGGACGGTCCGAGCAGTACTTC. The encoded protein is CASRQPGRSEQYF.

This clonotype was found many times. The chain has TRBV11-2 and TRBJ2-3; the D is unclear. This CDR3 has 12 amino acids. Germline CDR1 is SGHAT and CDR2 is FQNNGV. The ends were cut back, 8 bases at V and 6 bases at J, with 12 bases in the middle. The CDR3 sequence is CASGYNGDTQYF. The DNA of the CDR3 is TGTGCCAGCGGCTATAATGGGGATACGCAGTATTTT. The variable domain in full, completed from reference TRBV11-2 and TRBJ2-3, reads EAGVAQSPRYKIIEKRQSVAFWCNPISGHATLYWYQQILGQGPKLLIQFQNNGVVDDSQLPKDRFSAERLKGVDSTLKIQPAKLEDSAVYLCASGYNGDTQYFGPGTRLTVL.

Ten or more counts support this clonotype. The rearrangement joins TRBV29-1 to TRBJ2-1, with 14 bases fitting TRBD2. The junction had 10 bases not matched to a gene; V was cut back by 6 bases and J by 9 bases. CDR3 length: 15 residues. Germline V gene data show CDR1 as SQVTM and CDR2 as ANQGSEA. The CDR3 nucleotides read TGCAGCGTACATGGGACTAGCGGGAGCGCGGGTGAGCAGTTCTTC. The encoded protein is CSVHGTSGSAGEQFF.